This T cell receptor beta chain was documented in a study of blood T cell repertoires in COVID-19. At the level of the study: From the United States, Italy and Spain came samples of acute and convalescent COVID-19. From T cells, B-cell-depleted T cells, or PBMCs came the material, which was cDNA or gDNA.

The repertoire was sequenced with immunoSEQ multiplex PCR; TCRdb's copy has only in-frame clones and lacks some. Of some 150,000 clones listed, roughly 85% were seen once; the top ten hold roughly 2.9%. The CDR3 has 16 amino acids. Trimming cost V 3 bases and J 2 bases, with 15 bases left between them. The V gene's germline CDR1 is MNHEY and CDR2 SVGAGI. The chain is built from TRBV6-5 and TRBJ2-3; D is ambiguous. The TCR sequence derives from a man aged 45 to 65 with acute or convalescent COVID-19. Sequenced input: peripheral blood. CDR3 bases: TGTGCCAGCAGTTATGGAGTGGGTTCTTTCACAGATACGCAGTATTTT. As protein: CASSYGVGSFTDTQYF.